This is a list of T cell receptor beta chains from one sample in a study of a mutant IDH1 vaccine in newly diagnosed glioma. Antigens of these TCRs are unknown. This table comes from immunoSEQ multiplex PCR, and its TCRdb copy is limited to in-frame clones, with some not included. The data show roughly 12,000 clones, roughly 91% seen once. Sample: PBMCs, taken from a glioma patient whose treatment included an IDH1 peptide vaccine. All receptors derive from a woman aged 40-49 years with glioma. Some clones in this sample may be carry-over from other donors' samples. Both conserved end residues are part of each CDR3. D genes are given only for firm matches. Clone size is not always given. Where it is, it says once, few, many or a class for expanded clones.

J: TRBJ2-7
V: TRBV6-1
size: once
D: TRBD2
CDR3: CASSGLAGGSDEQYF

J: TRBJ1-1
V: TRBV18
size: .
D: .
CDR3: CASSPRGVGRAGSTEAFF

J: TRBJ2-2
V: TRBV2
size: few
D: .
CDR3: CASHKNYNTGELFF

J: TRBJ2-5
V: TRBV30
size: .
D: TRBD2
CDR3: CAWSAPGGGGKETQYF

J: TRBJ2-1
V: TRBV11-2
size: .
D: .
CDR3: CASSPLKGDYNEQFF

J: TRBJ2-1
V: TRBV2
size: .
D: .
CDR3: CASSLLGNEQFF

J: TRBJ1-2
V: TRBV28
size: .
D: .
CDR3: CASSLRTGYGYTF

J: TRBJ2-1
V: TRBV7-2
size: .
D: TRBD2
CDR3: CASSSTRDYNNEQFF

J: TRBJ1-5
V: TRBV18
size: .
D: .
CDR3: CASSPSSNQPQHF

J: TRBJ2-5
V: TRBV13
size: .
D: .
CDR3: CASSLYGETQYF

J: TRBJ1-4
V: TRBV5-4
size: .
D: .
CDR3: CASSPGAGNNEKLFF

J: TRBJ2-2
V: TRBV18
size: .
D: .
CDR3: CASSPDRNTGELFF

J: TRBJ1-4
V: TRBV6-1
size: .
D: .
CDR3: CASSEGTPGEKLFF

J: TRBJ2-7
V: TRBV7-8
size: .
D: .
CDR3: CASSLERLTYEQYF

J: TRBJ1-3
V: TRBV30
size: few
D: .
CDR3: CAWSVQGVRRNTIYF

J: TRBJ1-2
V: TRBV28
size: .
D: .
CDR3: CASSLPGYGYTF

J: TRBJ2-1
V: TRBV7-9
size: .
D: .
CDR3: CASSSPGWGSYNEQFF

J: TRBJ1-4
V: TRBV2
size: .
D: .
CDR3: CASSDRGALNEKLFF

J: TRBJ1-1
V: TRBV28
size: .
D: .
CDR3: CASSLPRESTEAFF

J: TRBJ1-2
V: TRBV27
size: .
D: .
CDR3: CASSWGGVGYGYTF

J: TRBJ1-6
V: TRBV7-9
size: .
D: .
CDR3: CASSRGNPNSPLHF

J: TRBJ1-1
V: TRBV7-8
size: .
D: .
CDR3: CASSSTEGRTEAFF

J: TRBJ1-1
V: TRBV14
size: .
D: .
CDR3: CASSALGGASEAFF

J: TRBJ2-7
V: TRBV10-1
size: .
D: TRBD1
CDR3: CASRGTGTGASYEQYF

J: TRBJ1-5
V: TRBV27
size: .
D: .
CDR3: CASSTSGQLSNQPQHF

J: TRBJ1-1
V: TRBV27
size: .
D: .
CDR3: CASSADRLNTEAFF

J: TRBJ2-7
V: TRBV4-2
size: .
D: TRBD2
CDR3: CASSPRLAVYEQYF

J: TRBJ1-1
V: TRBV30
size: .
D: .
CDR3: CAWGWGPLNTEAFF

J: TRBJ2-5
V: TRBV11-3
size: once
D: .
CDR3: CASSLTTVRGETQYF

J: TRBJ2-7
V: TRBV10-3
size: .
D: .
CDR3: CAISSAGSTGHEQYF

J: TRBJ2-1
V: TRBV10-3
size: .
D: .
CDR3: CAISAVGGGASSYNEQFF

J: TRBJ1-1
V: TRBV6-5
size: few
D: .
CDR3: CASSLKQGPAEAFF

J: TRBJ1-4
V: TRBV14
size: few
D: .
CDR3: CASSQYGQIEKLFF

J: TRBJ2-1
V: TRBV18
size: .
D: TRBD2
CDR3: CASSPPGLAGSVYEQFF

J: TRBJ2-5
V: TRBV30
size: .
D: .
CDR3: CAWSPLDGQETQYKYF

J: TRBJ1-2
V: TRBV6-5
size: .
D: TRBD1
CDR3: CASSYSPTGPIYGYTF

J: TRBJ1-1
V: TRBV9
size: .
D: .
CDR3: CASSPRGENTEAFF

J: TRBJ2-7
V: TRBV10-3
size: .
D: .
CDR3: CAISEEGGGSYEQYF

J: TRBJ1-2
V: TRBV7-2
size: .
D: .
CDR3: CASSPRHRSSYGYTF

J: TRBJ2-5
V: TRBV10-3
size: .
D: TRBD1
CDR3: CATGQGVETQYF

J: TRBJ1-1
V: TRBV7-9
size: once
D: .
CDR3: CASSPPQRNTEAFF

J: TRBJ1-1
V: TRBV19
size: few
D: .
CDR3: CASSKVVETEAFF

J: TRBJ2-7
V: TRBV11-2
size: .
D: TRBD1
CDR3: CASTPGDRGLVYEQYF

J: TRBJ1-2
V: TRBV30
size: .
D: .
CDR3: CAWSGMGMNGYTF

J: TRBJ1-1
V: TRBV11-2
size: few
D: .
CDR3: CASSLDTQGFGTEAFF

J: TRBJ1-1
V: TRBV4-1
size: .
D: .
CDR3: CASSQGAGSHTEAFF

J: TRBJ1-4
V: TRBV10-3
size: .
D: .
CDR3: CAISESGGSNEKLFF

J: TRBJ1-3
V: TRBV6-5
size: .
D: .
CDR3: CASSSRGDDTIYF

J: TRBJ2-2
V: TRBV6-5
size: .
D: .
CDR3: CASSYSFTGELFF

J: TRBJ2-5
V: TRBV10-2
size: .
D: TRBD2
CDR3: CASSEVAGRETQYF

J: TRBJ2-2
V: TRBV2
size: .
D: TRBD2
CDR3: CASRPLAGGRELFF

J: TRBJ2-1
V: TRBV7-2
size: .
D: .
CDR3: CASSLEVGASYNEQFF

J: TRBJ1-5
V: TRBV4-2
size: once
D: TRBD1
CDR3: CASSQVQGDQPQHF

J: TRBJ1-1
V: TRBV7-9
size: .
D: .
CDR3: CASGPGLWGAFF

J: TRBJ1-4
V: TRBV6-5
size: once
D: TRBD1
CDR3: CASSYRDRGEKLFF